A selection of T cell receptor beta chains follows, all from one sample in a study of beta chain features in type 1 diabetes. Libraries were prepared by immunoSEQ multiplex PCR; TCRdb keeps only in-frame clonotypes and omits some of them. This sample has about 240,000 clones; 25% to 30% occur once, and the top ten carry 3.5% to 4%. Sequenced material: central memory CD4+ T cells from blood. The source is a man aged 25-45 years in good health. Each CDR3 is given with its conserved first and last residue. The order of the fields is CDR3 protein, CDR3 DNA, clone size, J gene, D gene, V gene. A D gene is named only where the DNA matches it firmly. Not all rows give a size; the values are once, few, many and, for expanded clones, a class.

CASSLSGRQDEQYF TGTGCCAGCAGCTTAAGCGGGAGGCAAGACGAGCAGTACTTC many TRBJ2-7 TRBD2 TRBV7-9
CASSLIGSSGTLQETQYF TGTGCCAGCAGCTTAATCGGGTCTAGCGGGACGCTACAAGAGACCCAGTACTTC few TRBJ2-5 TRBD2 TRBV11-2
CASSHGQGNTGELFF TGTGCCAGCAGCCATGGACAGGGGAACACCGGGGAGCTGTTTTTT few TRBJ2-2 TRBD1 TRBV5-4
CASSQDAGAVQFF TGTGCCAGCAGCCAGGACGCGGGGGCCGTGCAGTTCTTC NA TRBJ2-1 NA TRBV14
CASSKGLAGGTDTQYF TGCGCCAGCAGCAAGGGACTAGCGGGAGGAACAGATACGCAGTATTTT NA TRBJ2-3 TRBD2 TRBV5-1
CASSEVDRRWAQHF TGTGCCAGCAGTGAAGTCGACAGGCGCTGGGCCCAGCATTTT NA TRBJ1-5 NA TRBV6-1
CAWSPTLGNQPQHF TGTGCCTGGAGTCCTACCTTAGGTAATCAGCCCCAGCATTTT NA TRBJ1-5 NA TRBV30
CAISGSAVVIHEQYF TGTGCCATCAGCGGGAGTGCGGTCGTTATCCACGAGCAGTACTTC few TRBJ2-7 NA TRBV10-3
CASSSVTGARETQYF TGTGCCAGCAGCTCGGTTACAGGGGCCCGAGAGACCCAGTACTTC few TRBJ2-5 TRBD1 TRBV7-2
CASMKAGNSYNEQFF TGCGCCAGCATGAAGGCCGGGAACTCCTACAATGAGCAGTTCTTC few TRBJ2-1 NA TRBV4-1
CASSLSGYGYTF TGTGCCAGCAGCTTGTCGGGCTATGGCTACACCTTC few TRBJ1-2 NA TRBV5-4
CASSLAGTSADEQFF TGTGCCAGCAGCCTGGCCGGGACTAGCGCTGATGAGCAGTTCTTC few TRBJ2-1 TRBD2 TRBV7-9
CASSPPGYGYTF TGTGCCAGCAGCCCCCCGGGTTATGGCTACACCTTC NA TRBJ1-2 NA TRBV7-9
CASSSPGPPYEQYF TGTGCCAGCAGCTCACCGGGCCCTCCCTACGAGCAGTACTTC few TRBJ2-7 NA TRBV5-4